This TCR beta chain was documented in a study of CD8 T cells in Susac syndrome. This CDR3 region has 11 residues. V was pared by 5 bases and J by 6 bases, with 6 bases between. Germline V gene sequence: CDR1 SNHLY, CDR2 FYNNEI. Random hexamers were used to reverse transcribe the RNA input (about 0.5 to 1 ug). Via MiXCR, TCRdb re-called the immunoSEQ multiplex PCR reads, giving one row per CDR3 protein. Counted here are around 190,000 distinct CDR3 sequences, approximately 94% occurring once; the ten biggest clones make up about 0.1%. This receptor was taken from a human donor in good health. The specimen was CD4+ T cells from PBMCs. This chain links TRBV2 with TRBJ2-3; D not certain. The CDR3 region has the DNA TGTGCCAGCAGTAAACAGGATACGCAGTATTTT. It specifies CASSKQDTQYF.